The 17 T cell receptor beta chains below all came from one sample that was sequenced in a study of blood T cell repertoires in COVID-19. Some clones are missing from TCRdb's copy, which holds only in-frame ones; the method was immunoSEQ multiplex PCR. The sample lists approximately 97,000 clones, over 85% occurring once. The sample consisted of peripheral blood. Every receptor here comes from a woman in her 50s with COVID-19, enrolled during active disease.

CDR3 region: CASSSTRWGRTGELFF. For the CDR3, the DNA is TGTGCCAGCAGCTCAACTAGGTGGGGGCGCACCGGGGAGCTGTTTTTT. The chain recombines TRBV7-9 with TRBJ2-2, with D perhaps matching TRBD1 (6 bases). Trimming took off 4 bases at V and 4 bases at J, with 16 bases between the two ends. The length of the CDR3 is 16 residues. From germline, CDR1 is SEHNR and CDR2 FQNEAQ (reference sequence).

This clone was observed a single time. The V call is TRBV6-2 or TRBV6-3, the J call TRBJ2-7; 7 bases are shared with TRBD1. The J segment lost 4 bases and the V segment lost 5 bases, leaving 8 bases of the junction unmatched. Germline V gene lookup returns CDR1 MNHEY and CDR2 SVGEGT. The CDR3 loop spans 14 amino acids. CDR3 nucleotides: TGTGCCAGCAGTAACAGGGGAGATTCTTACGAGCAGTACTTC. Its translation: CASSNRGDSYEQYF.

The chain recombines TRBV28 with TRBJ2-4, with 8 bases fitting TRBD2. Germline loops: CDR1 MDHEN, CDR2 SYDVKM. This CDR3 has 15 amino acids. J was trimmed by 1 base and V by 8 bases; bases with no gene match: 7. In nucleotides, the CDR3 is TGTGCCAGCCGCCGGGCGGGGGGTGCCAAAAACATTCAGTACTTC. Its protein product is CASRRAGGAKNIQYF.

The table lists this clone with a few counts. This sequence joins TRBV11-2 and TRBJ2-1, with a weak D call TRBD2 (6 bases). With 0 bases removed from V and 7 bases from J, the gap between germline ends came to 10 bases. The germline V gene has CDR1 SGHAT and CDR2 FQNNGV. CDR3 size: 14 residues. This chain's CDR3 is CASSLDLGGNEQFF. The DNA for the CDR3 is TGTGCCAGCAGCTTAGATTTGGGGGGTAATGAGCAGTTCTTC.

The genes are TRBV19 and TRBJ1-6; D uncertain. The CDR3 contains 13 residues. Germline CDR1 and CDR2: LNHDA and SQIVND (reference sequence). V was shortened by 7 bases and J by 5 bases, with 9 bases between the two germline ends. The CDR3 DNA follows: TGTGCCAGTACGGTGGCGGATAATTCACCCCTCCACTTT. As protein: CASTVADNSPLHF.

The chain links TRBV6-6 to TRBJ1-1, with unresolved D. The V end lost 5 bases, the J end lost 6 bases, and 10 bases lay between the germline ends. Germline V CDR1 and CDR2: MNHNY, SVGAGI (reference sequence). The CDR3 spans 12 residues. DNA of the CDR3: TGTGCCAGCAGTCCCCTCGGGGCTGAAGCTTTCTTT. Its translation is CASSPLGAEAFF.

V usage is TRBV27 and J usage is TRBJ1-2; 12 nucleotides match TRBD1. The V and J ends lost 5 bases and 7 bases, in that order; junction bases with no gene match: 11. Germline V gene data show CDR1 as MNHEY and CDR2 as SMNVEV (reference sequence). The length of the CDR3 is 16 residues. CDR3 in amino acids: CASSPSRGTGGSGYTF. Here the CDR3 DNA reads TGTGCCAGCAGTCCGTCACGAGGGACAGGGGGCTCTGGCTACACCTTC.

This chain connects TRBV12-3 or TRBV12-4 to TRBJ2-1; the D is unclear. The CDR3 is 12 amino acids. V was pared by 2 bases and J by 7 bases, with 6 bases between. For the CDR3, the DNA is TGTGCCAGCAGTTTACTGGAGAATGAGCAGTTCTTC. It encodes CASSLLENEQFF.

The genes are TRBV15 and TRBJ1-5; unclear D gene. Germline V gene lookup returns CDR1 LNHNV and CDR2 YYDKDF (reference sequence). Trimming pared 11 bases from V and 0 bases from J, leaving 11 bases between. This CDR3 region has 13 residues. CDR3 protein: CAAGGYSNQPQHF. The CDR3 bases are TGTGCCGCGGGAGGTTATAGCAATCAGCCCCAGCATTTT. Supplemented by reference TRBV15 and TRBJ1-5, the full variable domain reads DAMVIQNPRYQVTQFGKPVTLSCSQTLNHNVMYWYQQKSSQAPKLLFHYYDKDFNNEADTPDNFQSRRPNTSFCFLDIRSPGLGDTAMYLCAAGGYSNQPQHFGDGTRLSIL.

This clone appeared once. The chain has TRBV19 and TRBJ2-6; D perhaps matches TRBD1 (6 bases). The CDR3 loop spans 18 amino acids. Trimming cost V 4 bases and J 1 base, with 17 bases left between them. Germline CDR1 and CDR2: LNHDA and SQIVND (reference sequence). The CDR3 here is CASSRTRGIDSGANVLTF. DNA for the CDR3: TGTGCCAGTAGTAGGACAAGGGGGATCGATTCTGGGGCCAACGTCCTGACTTTC.

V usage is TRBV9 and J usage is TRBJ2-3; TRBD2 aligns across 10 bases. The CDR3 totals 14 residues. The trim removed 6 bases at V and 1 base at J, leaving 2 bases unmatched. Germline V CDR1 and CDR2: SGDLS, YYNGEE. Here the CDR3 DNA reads TGTGCCAGCACCCTAGCGGGGGGCACAGATACGCAGTATTTT. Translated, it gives CASTLAGGTDTQYF.

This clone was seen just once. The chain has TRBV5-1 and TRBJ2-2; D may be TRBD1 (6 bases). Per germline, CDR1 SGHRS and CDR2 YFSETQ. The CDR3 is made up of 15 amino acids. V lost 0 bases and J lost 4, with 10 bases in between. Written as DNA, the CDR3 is TGCGCCAGCAGCTTGGATGTAGGGGGCACCGGGGAGCTGTTTTTT. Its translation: CASSLDVGGTGELFF.

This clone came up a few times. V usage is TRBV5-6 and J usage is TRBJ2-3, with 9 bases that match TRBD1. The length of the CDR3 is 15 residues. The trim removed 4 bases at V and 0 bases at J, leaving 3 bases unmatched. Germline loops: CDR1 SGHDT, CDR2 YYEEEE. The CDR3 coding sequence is TGTGCCAGCAGCCCCGGGACAGGGAGCACAGATACGCAGTATTTT. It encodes CASSPGTGSTDTQYF.

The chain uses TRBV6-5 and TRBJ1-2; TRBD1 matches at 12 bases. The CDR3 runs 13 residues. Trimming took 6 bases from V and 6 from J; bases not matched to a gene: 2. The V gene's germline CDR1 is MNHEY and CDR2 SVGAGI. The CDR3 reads CASRGQGANGYTF. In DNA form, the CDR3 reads TGTGCCAGCAGGGGACAGGGGGCAAATGGCTACACCTTC.

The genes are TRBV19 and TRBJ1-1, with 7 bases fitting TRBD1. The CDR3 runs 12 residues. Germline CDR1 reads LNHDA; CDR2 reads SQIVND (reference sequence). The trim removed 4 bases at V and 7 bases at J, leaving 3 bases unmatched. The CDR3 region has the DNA TGTGCCAGTAGTACCGGGACAGATGAAGCTTTCTTT. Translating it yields CASSTGTDEAFF.

The CDR3: CASSHAGGRSEAFF. DNA of the CDR3: TGTGCCAGCAGCCATGCAGGGGGCCGATCTGAAGCTTTCTTT. The chain uses TRBV14 and TRBJ1-1; 8 nucleotides line up with TRBD1. This CDR3 is built from 14 residues. The germline gives CDR1 SGHDN, CDR2 FVKESK. V trimming: 3 bases; J trimming: 6 bases; junction bases outside the gene matches: 6. Variable domain in full (rest from reference TRBV14 and TRBJ1-1): EAGVTQFPSHSVIEKGQTVTLRCDPISGHDNLYWYRRVMGKEIKFLLHFVKESKQDESGMPNNRFLAERTGGTYSTLKVQPAELEDSGVYFCASSHAGGRSEAFFGQGTRLTVV.

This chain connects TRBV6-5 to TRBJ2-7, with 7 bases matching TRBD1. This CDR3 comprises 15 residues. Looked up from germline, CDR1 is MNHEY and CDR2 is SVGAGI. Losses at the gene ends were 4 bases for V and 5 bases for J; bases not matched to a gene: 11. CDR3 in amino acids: CASSLQGRVGDEQYF. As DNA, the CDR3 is TGTGCCAGCAGTTTACAGGGGCGTGTCGGTGACGAGCAGTACTTC.